This TCR beta chain was recorded in a study of neoadjuvant anti-PD-1 for oral cavity cancer. About the research overall: Patients without progression got a fourth dose around day 43.

Here immunoSEQ multiplex PCR was the method, and the copy in TCRdb shows in-frame clones only, minus some. The sample comprises 40,000 to 50,000 clones, 60% to 80% of which are singletons, and 4% to 5% rests with the top ten. The CDR3 contains 16 residues. Germline V gene data show CDR1 as GTSNPN and CDR2 as SVGIG (reference sequence). Germline trimming cut 1 base from V and 1 base from J; bases unmatched to any gene: 5. With regard to this clone: Antigen: not known.

Study results and caveats: With three patients per group, TCR findings need larger cohorts.

Time point given: after neoadjuvant nivolumab, at surgical resection. Patients had newly diagnosed, untreated stage II-IVA oral cavity squamous cell carcinoma. J is TRBJ2-2 and V is TRBV30, with TRBD2 matching 8 bases. The source is a person between 35 and 79 years old with oral cavity squamous cell carcinoma. Material: PBMCs, obtained after nivolumab (anti-PD-1) treatment. DNA for the CDR3: TGTGCCTGGAGTGGAAGAACTAGCGGGAACACCGGGGAGCTGTTTTTT. Residues: CAWSGRTSGNTGELFF.